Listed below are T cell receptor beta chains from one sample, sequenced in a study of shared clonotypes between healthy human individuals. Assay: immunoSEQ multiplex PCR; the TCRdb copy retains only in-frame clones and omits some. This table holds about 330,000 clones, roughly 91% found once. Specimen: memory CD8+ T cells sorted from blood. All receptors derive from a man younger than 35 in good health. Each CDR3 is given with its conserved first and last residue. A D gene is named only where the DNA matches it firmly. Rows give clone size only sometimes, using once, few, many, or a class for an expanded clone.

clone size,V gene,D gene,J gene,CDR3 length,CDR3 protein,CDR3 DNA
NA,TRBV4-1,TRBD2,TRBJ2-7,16,CASSQDPREGYYEQYF,TGCGCCAGCAGCCAAGACCCGCGGGAGGGGTACTACGAGCAGTACTTC
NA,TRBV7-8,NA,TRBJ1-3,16,CASSFPGEQTGNTIYF,TGTGCCAGCAGCTTCCCAGGGGAGCAGACTGGAAACACCATATATTTT
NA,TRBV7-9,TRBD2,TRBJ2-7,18,CASSPGTSGRNVAYEQYF,TGTGCCAGCAGCCCCGGGACTAGCGGGAGGAATGTTGCCTACGAGCAGTACTTC
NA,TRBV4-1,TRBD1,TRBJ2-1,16,CASSQDRTGGGNEQFF,TGCGCCAGCAGCCAAGATCGGACAGGGGGCGGCAATGAGCAGTTCTTC
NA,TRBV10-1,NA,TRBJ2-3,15,CASSEWRGSTDTQYF,TGCGCCAGCAGTGAGTGGAGGGGAAGCACAGATACGCAGTATTTT
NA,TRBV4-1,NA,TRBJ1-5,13,CASSQDRAQPQHF,TGCGCCAGCAGCCAAGATAGGGCTCAGCCCCAGCATTTT
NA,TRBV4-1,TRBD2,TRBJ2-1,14,CASSRPGLAPEQFF,TGCGCCAGCAGCCGACCGGGACTAGCGCCAGAGCAGTTCTTC
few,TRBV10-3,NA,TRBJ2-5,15,CAISVSDRTKETQYF,TGTGCCATCAGTGTGTCTGACAGGACCAAAGAGACCCAGTACTTC
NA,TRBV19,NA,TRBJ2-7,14,CASSFGTYSYEQYF,TGTGCCAGTAGCTTCGGGACGTACTCCTACGAGCAGTACTTC
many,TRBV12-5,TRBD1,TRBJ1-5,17,CASGTSDRGPSNQPQHF,TGTGCTAGTGGTACCTCGGACAGGGGGCCTAGCAATCAGCCCCAGCATTTT
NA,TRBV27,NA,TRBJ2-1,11,CASKGIWEQFF,TGTGCCAGCAAGGGGATTTGGGAGCAGTTCTTC
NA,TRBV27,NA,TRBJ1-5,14,CASSLRVSNQPQHF,TGTGCCAGCAGTCTCAGGGTTAGCAATCAGCCCCAGCATTTT
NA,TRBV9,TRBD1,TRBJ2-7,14,CASSVGTVPYEQYF,TGTGCCAGCAGCGTTGGGACAGTTCCCTACGAGCAGTACTTC
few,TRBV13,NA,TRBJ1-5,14,CASSLGSGGQPQHF,TGTGCCAGCAGCTTGGGAAGCGGAGGTCAGCCCCAGCATTTT
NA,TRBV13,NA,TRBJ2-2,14,CASSLRASPGELFF,TGTGCCAGCAGCTTAAGGGCTAGCCCCGGGGAGCTGTTTTTT
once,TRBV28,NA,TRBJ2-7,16,CASSLSQDGSSYEQYF,TGTGCCAGCAGTTTATCCCAAGACGGCTCCTCCTACGAGCAGTACTTC
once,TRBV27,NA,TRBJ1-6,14,CASSPVRGSSALHF,TGTGCCAGCTCACCAGTCAGGGGATCGTCGGCCCTCCACTTT
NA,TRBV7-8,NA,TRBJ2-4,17,CASSLDNRVLAKNIQYF,TGTGCCAGCAGCTTAGACAACAGAGTACTAGCCAAAAACATTCAGTACTTC
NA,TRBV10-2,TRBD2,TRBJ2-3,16,CASSESLAGGRYTQYF,TGCGCCAGCAGTGAGTCGCTAGCGGGGGGGAGATATACGCAGTATTTT
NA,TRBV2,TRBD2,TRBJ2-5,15,CASSELRERQETQYF,TGTGCCAGCAGTGAACTGCGGGAGCGCCAAGAGACCCAGTACTTC
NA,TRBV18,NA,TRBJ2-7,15,CASSPGRNRFYEQYF,TGTGCCAGCTCACCAGGACGGAACCGATTCTACGAGCAGTACTTC
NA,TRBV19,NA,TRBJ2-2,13,CASSMRSVGELFF,TGTGCCAGTAGTATGCGGAGTGTCGGGGAGCTGTTTTTT
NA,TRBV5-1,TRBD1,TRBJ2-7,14,CASLPGQGTHEQYF,TGCGCCAGCTTACCGGGACAGGGGACGCACGAGCAGTACTTC
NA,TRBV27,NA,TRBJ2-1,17,CASSLPSHRSSYNEQFF,TGTGCCAGCAGTTTACCCTCTCACAGAAGCTCCTACAATGAGCAGTTCTTC
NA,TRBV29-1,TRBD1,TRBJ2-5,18,CSVEGFFDRDSKKETQYF,TGCAGCGTTGAAGGGTTCTTCGATCGGGACAGCAAAAAAGAGACCCAGTACTTC
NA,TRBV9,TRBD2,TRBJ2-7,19,CASSVVLRERRPGLCEQYF,TGTGCCAGCAGCGTAGTTTTGCGGGAGAGACGCCCGGGCCTTTGCGAGCAGTACTTC
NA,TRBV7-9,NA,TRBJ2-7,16,CASSLYTGARSYEQYF,TGTGCCAGCAGCTTATATACGGGGGCTCGCTCCTACGAGCAGTACTTC
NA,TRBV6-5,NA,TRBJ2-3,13,CASSYSGGDTQYF,TGTGCCAGCAGTTACTCGGGCGGGGATACGCAGTATTTT
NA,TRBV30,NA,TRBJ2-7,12,CAWSVQSGEQYF,TGTGCCTGGAGTGTACAGTCGGGGGAGCAGTACTTC
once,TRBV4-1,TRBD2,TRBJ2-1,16,CASSPRAGSSYNEQFF,TGCGCCAGCAGTCCAAGAGCGGGGAGCTCCTACAATGAGCAGTTCTTC
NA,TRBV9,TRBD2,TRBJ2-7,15,CASSVAGGRLDEQYF,TGTGCCAGCAGCGTAGCGGGGGGAAGGCTTGACGAGCAGTACTTC
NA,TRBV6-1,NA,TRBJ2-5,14,CASSDKPGRETQYF,TGTGCCAGCAGTGACAAGCCAGGGAGGGAGACCCAGTACTTC
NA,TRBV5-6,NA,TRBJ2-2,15,CASSSPAGVIGELFF,TGTGCCAGCAGCTCCCCGGCGGGTGTAATCGGGGAGCTGTTTTTT
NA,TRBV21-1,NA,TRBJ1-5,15,CASSRGHFSNQPQHF,TGTGCCAGCAGCAGAGGACATTTTAGCAATCAGCCCCAGCATTTT
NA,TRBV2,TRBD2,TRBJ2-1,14,CASKTSGSYNEQFF,TGTGCCAGCAAGACTAGCGGGAGCTACAATGAGCAGTTCTTC
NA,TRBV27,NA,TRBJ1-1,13,CASTSLGSDEAFF,TGTGCCAGCACATCCCTCGGGAGTGATGAAGCTTTCTTT
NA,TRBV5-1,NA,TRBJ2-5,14,CASSTDRPFETQYF,TGCGCCAGCAGTACTGACAGGCCTTTTGAGACCCAGTACTTC
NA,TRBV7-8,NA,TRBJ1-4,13,CASSLGPNEKLFF,TGTGCCAGCAGCTTAGGACCTAATGAAAAACTGTTTTTT
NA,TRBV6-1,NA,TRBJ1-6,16,CASSERGLPYNSPLHF,TGTGCCAGCAGTGAACGGGGGTTGCCCTATAATTCACCCCTCCACTTT
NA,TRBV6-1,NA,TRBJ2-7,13,CASGNSWAYEQYF,TGTGCCAGCGGGAACAGCTGGGCCTACGAGCAGTACTTC
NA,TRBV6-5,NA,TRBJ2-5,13,CASWGPPRETQYF,TGTGCCAGCTGGGGACCACCCCGGGAGACCCAGTACTTC
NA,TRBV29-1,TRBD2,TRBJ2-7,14,CSIEGLAGDYEQYF,TGCAGCATAGAGGGACTAGCGGGAGACTACGAGCAGTACTTC
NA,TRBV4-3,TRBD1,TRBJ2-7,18,CASSHDTAGNRGEIEQYF,TGCGCCAGCAGCCACGATACCGCGGGGAACAGGGGGGAAATTGAGCAGTACTTC
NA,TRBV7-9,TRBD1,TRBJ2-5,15,CASSPPRQGQETQYF,TGTGCCAGCAGCCCCCCCCGACAGGGCCAAGAGACCCAGTACTTC
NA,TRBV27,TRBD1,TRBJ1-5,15,CASSLSVGGGQPQHF,TGTGCCAGCAGTTTATCGGTAGGGGGCGGGCAGCCCCAGCATTTT
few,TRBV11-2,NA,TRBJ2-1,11,CASSLAGEQFF,TGTGCCAGCAGCTTAGCCGGTGAGCAGTTCTTC
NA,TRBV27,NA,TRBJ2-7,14,CASSSLSSPYEQYF,TGTGCCAGCAGTAGCCTGAGTTCCCCCTACGAGCAGTACTTC
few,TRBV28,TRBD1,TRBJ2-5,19,CASSVIPPGRQGVMETQYF,TGTGCCAGCAGTGTTATTCCCCCCGGAAGACAGGGGGTTATGGAGACCCAGTACTTC
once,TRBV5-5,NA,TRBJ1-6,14,CASSLESDDSPLHF,TGTGCCAGCAGCTTGGAATCGGATGATTCACCCCTCCACTTT
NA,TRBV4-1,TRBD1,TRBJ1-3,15,CASSQTQQGVNTIYF,TGCGCCAGCAGCCAAACCCAGCAGGGGGTAAACACCATATATTTT
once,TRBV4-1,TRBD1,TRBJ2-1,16,CASSQEQQGAYNEQFF,TGCGCCAGCAGCCAAGAACAACAGGGGGCTTACAATGAGCAGTTCTTC
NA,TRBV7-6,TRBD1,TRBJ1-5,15,CASSHGTGVTQPQHF,TGTGCCAGCAGCCACGGGACAGGGGTAACTCAGCCCCAGCATTTT
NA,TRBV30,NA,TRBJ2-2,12,CAWSVLTGELFF,TGTGCCTGGAGTGTACTTACCGGGGAGCTGTTTTTT
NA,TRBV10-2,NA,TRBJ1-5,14,CASSESERGQPQHF,TGCGCCAGCAGTGAGTCGGAGCGGGGACAGCCCCAGCATTTT
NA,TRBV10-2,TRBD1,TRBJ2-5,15,CASSETGGSQETQYF,TGCGCCAGCAGTGAAACAGGGGGCTCCCAAGAGACCCAGTACTTC
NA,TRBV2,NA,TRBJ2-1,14,CASNPEVSYNEQFF,TGTGCCAGCAATCCAGAAGTCTCCTACAATGAGCAGTTCTTC
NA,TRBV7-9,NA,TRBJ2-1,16,CASSLGLRGHYNEQFF,TGTGCCAGCAGCTTAGGGTTGCGGGGACATTACAATGAGCAGTTCTTC
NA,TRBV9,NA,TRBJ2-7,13,CASSADSFYEQYF,TGTGCCAGCAGCGCCGACAGTTTCTACGAGCAGTACTTC
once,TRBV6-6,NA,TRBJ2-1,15,CAVLGWRESYNEQFF,TGTGCCGTCCTAGGATGGAGGGAGTCCTACAATGAGCAGTTCTTC
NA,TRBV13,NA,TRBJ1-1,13,CASSLKGRPEAFF,TGTGCCAGCAGCTTAAAAGGTCGCCCTGAAGCTTTCTTT